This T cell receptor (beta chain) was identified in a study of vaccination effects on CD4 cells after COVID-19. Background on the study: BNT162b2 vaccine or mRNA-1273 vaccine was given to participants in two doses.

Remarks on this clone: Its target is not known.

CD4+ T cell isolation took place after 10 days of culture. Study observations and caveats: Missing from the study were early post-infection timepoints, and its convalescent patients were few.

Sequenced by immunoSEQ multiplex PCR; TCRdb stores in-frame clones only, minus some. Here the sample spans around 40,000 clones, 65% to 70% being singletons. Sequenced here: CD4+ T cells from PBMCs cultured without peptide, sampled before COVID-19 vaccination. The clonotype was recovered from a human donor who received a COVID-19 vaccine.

This chain's CDR3 is CASSPGTGVNEQYF. The CDR3 DNA follows: TGTGCCAGCAGTCCCGGGACAGGGGTTAACGAGCAGTACTTC. This sequence joins TRBV2 and TRBJ2-7; 10 nucleotides match TRBD1. The junction had 6 bases not matched to a gene; V was cut back by 5 bases and J by 5 bases. Germline assignment: CDR1 SNHLY and CDR2 FYNNEI. There are 14 residues in the CDR3.